A selection of T cell receptor beta chains follows, all from one sample in a study of Graves' ophthalmopathy and Graves' hyperthyroidism. From the multiplex PCR reads, TCRdb called clonotypes with MiXCR, one entry per CDR3 protein. In the table there are 650,000 to 800,000 distinct CDR3 sequences, about 41% of which are singletons. Sequencing input: peripheral blood. These TCRs come from an adult man with Graves' ophthalmopathy. Both conserved end residues are part of each CDR3. The order of the fields is clone size, V gene, J gene, D gene, CDR3 protein, CDR3 DNA. D genes are given only for firm matches. Part of the rows lack a size; the others show once, few, many or a class for expanded clones.

abundance: -; v_gene: TRBV24-1; j_gene: TRBJ2-2; d_gene: TRBD2; CDR3aa: CATSDGPGGTNTGELFF; CDR3nt: TGTGCCACCAGTGATGGACCCGGGGGGACGAACACCGGGGAGCTGTTTTTT
abundance: many; v_gene: TRBV2; j_gene: TRBJ1-6; d_gene: -; CDR3aa: CASRGDRFNSPLHF; CDR3nt: TGTGCCAGCAGGGGAGACAGATTTAATTCACCCCTCCACTTT
abundance: -; v_gene: TRBV24-1; j_gene: TRBJ1-5; d_gene: -; CDR3aa: CATSPTRADGRNKPQHF; CDR3nt: TGTGCCACCAGTCCAACCAGGGCAGACGGGCGAAATAAGCCCCAGCATTTT
abundance: many; v_gene: TRBV20-1; j_gene: TRBJ1-4; d_gene: -; CDR3aa: CSADAGEKLFF; CDR3nt: TGCAGTGCCGACGCGGGGGAAAAACTGTTTTTT
abundance: -; v_gene: TRBV10-3; j_gene: TRBJ2-5; d_gene: -; CDR3aa: CASSETVLREETQYF; CDR3nt: TGTGCCAGCAGTGAAACCGTCCTCCGGGAAGAGACCCAGTACTTC
abundance: -; v_gene: TRBV2; j_gene: TRBJ2-5; d_gene: -; CDR3aa: CASSAREASVETQYF; CDR3nt: TGTGCCAGCAGTGCTAGAGAGGCTAGCGTTGAGACCCAGTACTTC
abundance: -; v_gene: TRBV10-3; j_gene: TRBJ1-2; d_gene: -; CDR3aa: CAISEGVAIQTPHGLLDGYTF; CDR3nt: TGTGCCATCAGTGAAGGTGTAGCCATCCAGACCCCCCACGGGTTGCTGGATGGCTACACCTTC
abundance: many; v_gene: TRBV10-3; j_gene: TRBJ1-2; d_gene: -; CDR3aa: CAISNYGYTF; CDR3nt: TGTGCCATCAGTAACTATGGCTACACCTTC
abundance: -; v_gene: TRBV6-6; j_gene: TRBJ1-2; d_gene: -; CDR3aa: CASSPRGHGHTF; CDR3nt: TGTGCCAGCAGCCCCCGAGGCCATGGCCACACCTTC
abundance: many; v_gene: TRBV5-1; j_gene: TRBJ1-1; d_gene: -; CDR3aa: CASSLAQGMDTEAFF; CDR3nt: TGCGCCAGCAGCTTGGCCCAGGGAATGGACACTGAAGCTTTCTTT
abundance: few; v_gene: TRBV4-3; j_gene: TRBJ1-2; d_gene: -; CDR3aa: CASSQDDHRANGYTF; CDR3nt: TGCGCCAGCAGCCAAGATGACCACAGGGCAAATGGCTACACCTTC
abundance: -; v_gene: TRBV6-1; j_gene: TRBJ1-2; d_gene: -; CDR3aa: CASPLAEGPIGGYTF; CDR3nt: TGTGCCAGCCCTCTCGCGGAGGGTCCCATAGGGGGCTACACCTTC
abundance: many; v_gene: TRBV7-2; j_gene: TRBJ2-2; d_gene: -; CDR3aa: CASSQGGAGALFF; CDR3nt: TGTGCCAGCAGCCAAGGTGGGGCCGGCGCACTGTTTTTT
abundance: many; v_gene: TRBV10-3; j_gene: TRBJ1-2; d_gene: TRBD1; CDR3aa: CAIGQANYGYTF; CDR3nt: TGTGCCATCGGACAGGCAAACTATGGCTACACCTTC
abundance: -; v_gene: TRBV10-3; j_gene: TRBJ1-4; d_gene: -; CDR3aa: CASSSGLAANEKLFF; CDR3nt: TGTGCCAGCAGTTCGGGGTTAGCGGCTAATGAAAAACTGTTTTTT
abundance: many; v_gene: TRBV14; j_gene: TRBJ2-2; d_gene: TRBD2; CDR3aa: CASSRLAGAVGELFF; CDR3nt: TGTGCCAGCAGCCGACTAGCGGGAGCTGTCGGGGAGCTGTTTTTT
abundance: -; v_gene: TRBV4-2; j_gene: TRBJ2-7; d_gene: -; CDR3aa: CASSITRGPYEQYF; CDR3nt: TGTGCCAGCAGCATCACCAGGGGTCCCTACGAGCAGTACTTC
abundance: many; v_gene: TRBV29-1; j_gene: TRBJ1-2; d_gene: -; CDR3aa: CSDKDDQYGYTF; CDR3nt: TGCAGCGACAAAGACGATCAGTATGGCTACACCTTC
abundance: many; v_gene: TRBV25-1; j_gene: TRBJ1-1; d_gene: -; CDR3aa: CASRGGGYTEAFF; CDR3nt: TGTGCCAGCAGGGGCGGGGGATACACTGAAGCTTTCTTT
abundance: -; v_gene: TRBV20-1; j_gene: TRBJ1-1; d_gene: -; CDR3aa: CSEGRRPEAFF; CDR3nt: TGCAGTGAGGGGAGGCGTCCAGAAGCTTTCTTT
abundance: many; v_gene: TRBV20-1; j_gene: TRBJ2-5; d_gene: -; CDR3aa: CSARDVGVETQYF; CDR3nt: TGCAGTGCTAGAGACGTCGGGGTGGAGACCCAGTACTTC
abundance: -; v_gene: TRBV10-3; j_gene: TRBJ2-5; d_gene: -; CDR3aa: CAISDGTQYF; CDR3nt: TGTGCCATCAGTGATGGGACCCAGTACTTC
abundance: -; v_gene: TRBV14; j_gene: TRBJ2-1; d_gene: TRBD2; CDR3aa: CASSQDQETSFREQFF; CDR3nt: TGTGCCAGCAGCCAAGATCAGGAGACTAGCTTCCGTGAGCAGTTCTTC
abundance: many; v_gene: TRBV5-1; j_gene: TRBJ2-7; d_gene: TRBD2; CDR3aa: CASSRTSGSSYEQYF; CDR3nt: TGCGCCAGCAGCCGGACTAGCGGGAGTTCCTACGAGCAGTACTTC
abundance: -; v_gene: TRBV29-1; j_gene: TRBJ2-3; d_gene: TRBD2; CDR3aa: CSVIQAGGLTDTQYF; CDR3nt: TGCAGCGTCATTCAGGCGGGAGGGCTCACAGATACGCAGTATTTT
abundance: many; v_gene: TRBV12-3/TRBV12-4; j_gene: TRBJ2-2; d_gene: TRBD1; CDR3aa: CASSPDRDTGELFF; CDR3nt: TGTGCCAGCAGTCCGGACAGGGACACCGGGGAGCTGTTTTTT
abundance: few; v_gene: TRBV4-3; j_gene: TRBJ1-2; d_gene: -; CDR3aa: CASSQDRGRLNYGYTF; CDR3nt: TGCGCCAGCAGCCAAGATCGGGGAAGGCTGAACTATGGCTACACCTTC
abundance: once; v_gene: TRBV7-2; j_gene: TRBJ2-6; d_gene: -; CDR3aa: CASRDSADSGANVLTF; CDR3nt: TGTGCCAGCAGGGACAGCGCCGACTCTGGGGCCAACGTCCTGACTTTC
abundance: -; v_gene: TRBV29-1; j_gene: TRBJ2-6; d_gene: TRBD1; CDR3aa: CSVDGRGQGNTEAF; CDR3nt: TGCAGCGTTGATGGGCGGGGACAGGGGAACACTGAAGCTTTC
abundance: few; v_gene: TRBV7-9; j_gene: TRBJ2-2; d_gene: -; CDR3aa: CASSQPLHTGELFF; CDR3nt: TGTGCCAGCAGCCAACCGCTCCACACCGGGGAGCTGTTTTTT
abundance: -; v_gene: TRBV19; j_gene: TRBJ2-1; d_gene: -; CDR3aa: CASSPTLMPEQFF; CDR3nt: TGTGCCAGCAGCCCGACCCTAATGCCTGAGCAGTTCTTC
abundance: many; v_gene: TRBV19; j_gene: TRBJ1-5; d_gene: -; CDR3aa: CASSPPGVSNQPQHF; CDR3nt: TGTGCCAGTAGTCCCCCTGGGGTTAGCAATCAGCCCCAGCATTTT
abundance: many; v_gene: TRBV7-2; j_gene: TRBJ2-7; d_gene: TRBD2; CDR3aa: CASSFTSGAGSEQYF; CDR3nt: TGTGCCAGCAGCTTTACTAGCGGCGCGGGAAGCGAGCAGTACTTC
abundance: few; v_gene: TRBV25-1; j_gene: TRBJ2-1; d_gene: -; CDR3aa: CASSSTSWYNEQFF; CDR3nt: TGTGCCAGCAGTTCCACTAGCTGGTACAATGAGCAGTTCTTC
abundance: -; v_gene: TRBV9; j_gene: TRBJ1-1; d_gene: TRBD1; CDR3aa: CASSPLTGVDTEAFF; CDR3nt: TGTGCCAGCTCACCACTTACAGGGGTGGACACTGAAGCTTTCTTT
abundance: -; v_gene: TRBV10-3; j_gene: TRBJ2-5; d_gene: -; CDR3aa: CASRRGGTGIAETQYF; CDR3nt: TGTGCCAGCCGCAGGGGCGGTACCGGGATTGCAGAGACCCAGTACTTC
abundance: -; v_gene: TRBV7-2; j_gene: TRBJ2-3; d_gene: -; CDR3aa: CASRSQFTDTQYF; CDR3nt: TGTGCCAGCAGGTCTCAGTTCACAGATACGCAGTATTTT
abundance: -; v_gene: TRBV18; j_gene: TRBJ1-6; d_gene: TRBD1; CDR3aa: CASSEGQGLSPLHF; CDR3nt: TGTGCCAGCTCTGAGGGACAGGGTCTTTCACCCCTCCACTTT
abundance: many; v_gene: TRBV29-1; j_gene: TRBJ2-7; d_gene: TRBD1; CDR3aa: CSVEVTGNSYEQYF; CDR3nt: TGCAGCGTTGAAGTGACAGGGAACTCCTACGAGCAGTACTTC
abundance: -; v_gene: TRBV29-1; j_gene: TRBJ1-1; d_gene: -; CDR3aa: CSVATGIRNTEAFF; CDR3nt: TGCAGCGTCGCAACCGGGATAAGGAACACTGAAGCTTTCTTT
abundance: many; v_gene: TRBV10-3; j_gene: TRBJ2-7; d_gene: -; CDR3aa: CAISEGGGYEQYF; CDR3nt: TGTGCCATCAGTGAGGGGGGCGGATACGAGCAGTACTTC
abundance: many; v_gene: TRBV10-3; j_gene: TRBJ1-1; d_gene: TRBD1; CDR3aa: CAISEAGGTTEAFF; CDR3nt: TGTGCCATCAGTGAGGCAGGGGGAACGACTGAAGCTTTCTTT
abundance: many; v_gene: TRBV19; j_gene: TRBJ1-5; d_gene: TRBD1; CDR3aa: CASSISWDRSLPQHF; CDR3nt: TGTGCCAGTAGTATCAGCTGGGACAGGTCTTTACCCCAGCATTTT
abundance: few; v_gene: TRBV5-1; j_gene: TRBJ2-2; d_gene: TRBD2; CDR3aa: CASSLDQGLANTGELFF; CDR3nt: TGCGCCAGCAGCTTGGACCAGGGACTAGCGAACACCGGGGAGCTGTTTTTT
abundance: few; v_gene: TRBV4-3; j_gene: TRBJ2-5; d_gene: -; CDR3aa: CASSQDTLVETQYF; CDR3nt: TGCGCCAGCAGCCAAGATACCCTAGTTGAGACCCAGTACTTC
abundance: many; v_gene: TRBV20-1; j_gene: TRBJ1-3; d_gene: -; CDR3aa: CSARDSRGTGNTIYF; CDR3nt: TGCAGTGCTAGAGATTCAAGGGGCACTGGAAACACCATATATTTT
abundance: many; v_gene: TRBV5-1; j_gene: TRBJ2-7; d_gene: TRBD2; CDR3aa: CASSLSTSGSREQYF; CDR3nt: TGCGCCAGCAGCTTGAGTACTAGCGGGAGTCGCGAGCAGTACTTC
abundance: many; v_gene: TRBV12-3/TRBV12-4; j_gene: TRBJ1-5; d_gene: -; CDR3aa: CASRNKPQHF; CDR3nt: TGTGCCAGCAGAAACAAGCCCCAGCATTTT
abundance: -; v_gene: TRBV29-1; j_gene: TRBJ2-6; d_gene: -; CDR3aa: CSVGSGDNVLTF; CDR3nt: TGCAGCGTTGGGTCCGGGGACAACGTCCTGACTTTC
abundance: -; v_gene: TRBV2; j_gene: TRBJ1-6; d_gene: -; CDR3aa: CASSFSARSSYNSPLHF; CDR3nt: TGTGCCAGCAGTTTTTCGGCCAGGAGCTCCTATAATTCACCCCTCCACTTT
abundance: -; v_gene: TRBV20-1; j_gene: TRBJ2-7; d_gene: -; CDR3aa: CSARDIRPDSFGYEQYF; CDR3nt: TGCAGTGCTAGAGATATCAGGCCGGACAGCTTCGGCTACGAGCAGTACTTC
abundance: -; v_gene: TRBV5-1; j_gene: TRBJ2-5; d_gene: -; CDR3aa: CASSLGPGVAETQYF; CDR3nt: TGCGCCAGCAGCTTGGGTCCAGGGGTGGCGGAGACCCAGTACTTC
abundance: many; v_gene: TRBV7-9; j_gene: TRBJ2-5; d_gene: -; CDR3aa: CASSFRTGGQETQYF; CDR3nt: TGTGCCAGCAGCTTCAGGACTGGCGGCCAAGAGACCCAGTACTTC
abundance: many; v_gene: TRBV6-5; j_gene: TRBJ1-2; d_gene: TRBD1; CDR3aa: CASRTGTGRNGYTF; CDR3nt: TGTGCCAGCAGGACCGGGACAGGGAGAAATGGCTACACCTTC
abundance: -; v_gene: TRBV5-1; j_gene: TRBJ2-2; d_gene: TRBD1; CDR3aa: CASRDPGQGNTGELFF; CDR3nt: TGCGCCAGCCGGGACCCGGGACAGGGAAACACCGGGGAGCTGTTTTTT